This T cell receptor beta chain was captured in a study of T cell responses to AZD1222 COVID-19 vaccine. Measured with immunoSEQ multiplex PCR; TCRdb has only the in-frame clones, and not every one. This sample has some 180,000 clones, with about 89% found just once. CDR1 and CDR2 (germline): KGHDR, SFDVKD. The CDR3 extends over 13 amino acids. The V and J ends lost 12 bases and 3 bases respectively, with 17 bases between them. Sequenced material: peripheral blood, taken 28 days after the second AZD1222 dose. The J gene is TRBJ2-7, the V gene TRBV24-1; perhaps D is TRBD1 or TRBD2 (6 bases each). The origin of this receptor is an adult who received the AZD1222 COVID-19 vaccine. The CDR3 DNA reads TGTGCCCCACGGGGGCGGGTCCGCTACGAGCAGTACTTC. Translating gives CAPRGRVRYEQYF.